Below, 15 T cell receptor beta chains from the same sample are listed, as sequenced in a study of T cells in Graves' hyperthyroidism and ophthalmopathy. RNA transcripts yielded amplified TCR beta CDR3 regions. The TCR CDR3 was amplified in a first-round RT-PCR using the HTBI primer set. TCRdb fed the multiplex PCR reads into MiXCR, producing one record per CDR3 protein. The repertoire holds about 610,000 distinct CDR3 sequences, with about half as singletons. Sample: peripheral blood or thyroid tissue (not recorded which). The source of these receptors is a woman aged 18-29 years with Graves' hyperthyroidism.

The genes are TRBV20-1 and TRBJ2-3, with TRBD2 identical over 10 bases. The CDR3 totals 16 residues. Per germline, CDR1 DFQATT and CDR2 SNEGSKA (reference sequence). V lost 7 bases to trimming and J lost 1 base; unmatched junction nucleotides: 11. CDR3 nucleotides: TGCAGTGTGGCTAGCGGGAGATTATCAGGCACAGATACGCAGTATTTT. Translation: CSVASGRLSGTDTQYF.

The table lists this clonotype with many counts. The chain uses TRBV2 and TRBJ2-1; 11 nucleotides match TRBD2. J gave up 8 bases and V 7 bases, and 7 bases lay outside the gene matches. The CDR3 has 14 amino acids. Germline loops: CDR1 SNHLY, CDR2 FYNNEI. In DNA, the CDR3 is TGTGCCAGCAAGGTAGCGGGAGGGCCCTATGAGCAGTTCTTC. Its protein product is CASKVAGGPYEQFF.

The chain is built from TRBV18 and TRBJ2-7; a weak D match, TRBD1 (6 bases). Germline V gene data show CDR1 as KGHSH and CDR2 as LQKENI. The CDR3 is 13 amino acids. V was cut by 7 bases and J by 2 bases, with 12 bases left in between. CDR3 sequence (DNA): TGTGCCAGCTTGGACAGCTATACCTACGAGCAGTACTTC. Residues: CASLDSYTYEQYF.

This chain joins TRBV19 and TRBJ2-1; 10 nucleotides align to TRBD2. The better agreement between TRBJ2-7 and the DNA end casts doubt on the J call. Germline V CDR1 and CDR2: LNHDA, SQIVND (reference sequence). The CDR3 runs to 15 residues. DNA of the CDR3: TGTGCCAGTAGTATTAGTACTAGCGGGAACAATGAGCAGTACTTC. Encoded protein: CASSISTSGNNEQYF.

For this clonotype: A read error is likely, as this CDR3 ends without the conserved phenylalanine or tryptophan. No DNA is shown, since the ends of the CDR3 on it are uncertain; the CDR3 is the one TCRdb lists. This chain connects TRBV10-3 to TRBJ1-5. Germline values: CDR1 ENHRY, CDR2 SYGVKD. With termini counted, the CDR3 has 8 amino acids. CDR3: CAIRKTSG.

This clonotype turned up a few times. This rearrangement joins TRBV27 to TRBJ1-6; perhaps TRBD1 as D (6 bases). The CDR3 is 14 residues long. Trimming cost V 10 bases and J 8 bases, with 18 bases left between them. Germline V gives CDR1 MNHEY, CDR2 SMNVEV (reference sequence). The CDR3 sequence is CATREGGWHSPLHF. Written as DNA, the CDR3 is TGTGCCACTCGAGAGGGGGGTTGGCATTCACCCCTCCACTTT.

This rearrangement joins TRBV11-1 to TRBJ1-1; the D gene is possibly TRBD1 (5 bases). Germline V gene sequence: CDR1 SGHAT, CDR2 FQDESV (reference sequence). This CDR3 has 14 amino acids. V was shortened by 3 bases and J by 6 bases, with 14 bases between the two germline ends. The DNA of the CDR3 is TGTGCCAGCAGCTTTCCCCAGGGTGAGGCTGAAGCTTTCTTT. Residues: CASSFPQGEAEAFF. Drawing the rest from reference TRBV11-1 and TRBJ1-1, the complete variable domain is EAEVAQSPRYKITEKSQAVAFWCDPISGHATLYWYRQILGQGPELLVQFQDESVVDDSQLPKDRFSAERLKGVDSTLKIQPAELGDSAMYLCASSFPQGEAEAFFGQGTRLTVV.

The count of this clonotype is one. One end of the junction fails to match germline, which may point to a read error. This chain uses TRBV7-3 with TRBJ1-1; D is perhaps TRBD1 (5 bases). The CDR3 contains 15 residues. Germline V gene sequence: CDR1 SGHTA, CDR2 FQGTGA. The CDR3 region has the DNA TGTGCCAGCAGCCGGAGGGCAGGGACGAACGCTGAAGCTTTCTTT. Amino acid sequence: CASSRRAGTNAEAFF.

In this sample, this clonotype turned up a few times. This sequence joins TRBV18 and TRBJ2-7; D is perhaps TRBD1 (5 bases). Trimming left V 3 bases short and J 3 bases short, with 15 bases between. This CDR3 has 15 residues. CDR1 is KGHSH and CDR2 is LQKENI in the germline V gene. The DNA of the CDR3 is TGTGCCAGCTCACCTCTACAGGATTCTCGCTACGAGCAGTACTTC. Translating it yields CASSPLQDSRYEQYF. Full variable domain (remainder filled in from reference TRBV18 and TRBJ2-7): NAGVMQNPRHLVRRRGQEARLRCSPMKGHSHVYWYRQLPEEGLKFMVYLQKENIIDESGMPKERFSAEFPKEGPSILRIQQVVRGDSAAYFCASSPLQDSRYEQYFGPGTRLTVT.

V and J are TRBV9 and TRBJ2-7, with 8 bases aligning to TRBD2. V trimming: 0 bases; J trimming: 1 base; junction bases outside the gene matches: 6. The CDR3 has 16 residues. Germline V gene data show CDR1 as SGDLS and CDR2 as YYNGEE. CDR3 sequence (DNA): TGTGCCAGCAGCGTAGGAGGTAGCGGGAAGTCCTACGAGCAGTACTTC. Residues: CASSVGGSGKSYEQYF.

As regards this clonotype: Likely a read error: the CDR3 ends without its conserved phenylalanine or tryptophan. The CDR3 sequence: CASSQGMNTEAFL. The CDR3 DNA sequence: TGTGCCAGCAGCCAGGGCATGAACACTGAAGCTTTCCTT. The genes are TRBV5-5 and TRBJ1-1, with D possibly being TRBD1 (5 bases). Germline CDR1 and CDR2: SGHKS and YYEKEE (reference sequence). Trimming left V 4 bases short and J 0 bases short, with 7 bases between. The CDR3 is made up of 13 amino acids.

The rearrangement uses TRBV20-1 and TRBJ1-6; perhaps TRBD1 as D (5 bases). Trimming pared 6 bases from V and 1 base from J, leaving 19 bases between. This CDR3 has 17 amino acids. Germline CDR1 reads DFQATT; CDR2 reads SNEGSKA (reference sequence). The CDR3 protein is CSAISGVGGSYNSPLHF. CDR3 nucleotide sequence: TGCAGTGCCATCAGCGGTGTCGGGGGTTCCTATAATTCACCCCTCCACTTT.

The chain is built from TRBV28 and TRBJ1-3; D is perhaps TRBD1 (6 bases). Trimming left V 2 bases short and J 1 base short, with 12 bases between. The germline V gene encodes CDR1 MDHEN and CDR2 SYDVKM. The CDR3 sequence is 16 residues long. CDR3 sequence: CASSLVAGVSGNTIYF. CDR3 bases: TGTGCCAGCAGTTTAGTCGCAGGGGTTTCTGGAAACACCATATATTTT.

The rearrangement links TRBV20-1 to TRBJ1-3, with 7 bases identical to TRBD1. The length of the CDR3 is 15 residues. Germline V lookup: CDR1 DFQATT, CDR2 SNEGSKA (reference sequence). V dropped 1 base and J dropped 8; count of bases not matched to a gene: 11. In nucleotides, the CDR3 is TGCAGTGCTAGAGTCAGGGGGGCTGATGGCTACACCATATATTTT. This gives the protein CSARVRGADGYTIYF.

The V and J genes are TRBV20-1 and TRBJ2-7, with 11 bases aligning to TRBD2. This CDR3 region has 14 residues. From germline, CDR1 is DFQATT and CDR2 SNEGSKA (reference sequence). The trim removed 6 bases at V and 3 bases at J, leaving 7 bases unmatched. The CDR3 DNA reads TGCAGTGCCGGAGGGGGACTAGCGGTCTACGAGCAGTACTTC. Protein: CSAGGGLAVYEQYF.